These T cell receptor beta chains were read from a single sample in a study of blood T cell repertoires in COVID-19. Assay used: immunoSEQ multiplex PCR; TCRdb lists only in-frame clones, some missing. Among tens of thousands of clones listed, about 89% were seen once. The material sequenced was peripheral blood. These receptors were obtained from a man in his 70s with active or convalescent COVID-19. The CDR3 runs from the conserved cysteine through the conserved F or W. The order of the fields is clone size, J gene, V gene, D gene, CDR3 DNA, CDR3 protein. The D gene is left open where the match is weak. Size is omitted from some rows. Given values are once, few, many or a class for expanded clones.

NA TRBJ1-1 TRBV7-9 NA TGTGCCAGCAGCTTAGTCGCCAGCGAGGAAGCTTTCTTT CASSLVASEEAFF
NA TRBJ1-1 TRBV9 TRBD1 TGTGCCAGCAGCGCGGGACAGACGAACACTGAAGCTTTCTTT CASSAGQTNTEAFF
NA TRBJ2-3 TRBV7-3 TRBD2 TGTGCCAGCAGCTTAAAAGCGGGAGACGCAGATACGCAGTATTTT CASSLKAGDADTQYF
NA TRBJ1-5 TRBV28 NA TGTGCCAGCAGTTCGTCCAGGGGTTATCAGCCCCAGCATTTT CASSSSRGYQPQHF
NA TRBJ1-1 TRBV6-5 NA TGTGCCAGCGGGTCGACGGGTAACACTGAAGCTTTCTTT CASGSTGNTEAFF
NA TRBJ2-1 TRBV9 TRBD2 TGTGCCAGCAGCGTGGCGACGACTAGCGGGGGGAGCTCCTACAATGAGCAGTTCTTC CASSVATTSGGSSYNEQFF
NA TRBJ1-1 TRBV5-4 NA TGTGCCGGTGGACAGCTGAACACTGAAGCTTTCTTT CAGGQLNTEAFF
NA TRBJ2-4 TRBV30 NA TGTGCCTGGAGTTCTAAATTAGTGTTCGGGATTCAGTACTTC CAWSSKLVFGIQYF
NA TRBJ1-1 TRBV28 NA TGTGCCAGCAGTTTACGATTTGGCAGGGGTTGGACTGAAGCTTTCTTT CASSLRFGRGWTEAFF
NA TRBJ2-2 TRBV28 TRBD1 TGTGCCAGTATAACAGGGGCGGAGAACACCGGGGAGCTGTTTTTT CASITGAENTGELFF
NA TRBJ2-7 TRBV7-6 TRBD1 TGTGCCAGCAGCTCGACCGCCTGGACAGGGGAATACGAGCAGTACTTC CASSSTAWTGEYEQYF
NA TRBJ2-1 TRBV7-9 TRBD1 TGTGCCAGCAGCTCTACAGGGGCGAATGAGCAGTTCTTC CASSSTGANEQFF
NA TRBJ1-5 TRBV15 NA TGTGCCACCAGCAGCCATAGGGGCGCCCAGCATTTT CATSSHRGAQHF
NA TRBJ1-1 TRBV18 TRBD1 TGTGCCAGCTCACCGGACAGGAGAAACACTGAAGCTTTCTTT CASSPDRRNTEAFF
NA TRBJ1-3 TRBV4-3 NA TGCGCCAGCAGCCAAGATTCGGGACTCTATTATTCGAGCTCTGGAAACACCATATATTTT CASSQDSGLYYSSSGNTIYF
once TRBJ2-7 TRBV28 NA TGTGCCAGCATCCGAGGGGGGGCCTACTACGAGCAGTACTTC CASIRGGAYYEQYF
few TRBJ1-1 TRBV7-9 NA TGTGCCAGCAGCTCCGAAGGGGTTAGCACTGAAGCTTTCTTT CASSSEGVSTEAFF
NA TRBJ2-1 TRBV5-1 TRBD2 TGCGCCTGCCGTAGCGGGAGTAGGAATGAGCAGTTCTTC CACRSGSRNEQFF
NA TRBJ1-1 TRBV6-5 TRBD1 TGTGCCAGCAGCCAGGGGGCGCGTGGGACTGAAGCTTTCTTT CASSQGARGTEAFF
NA TRBJ1-6 TRBV5-1 NA TGCGCCAGCACCATTTCCGACACGACTAATTCACCCCTCCACTTT CASTISDTTNSPLHF
once TRBJ2-1 TRBV5-1 TRBD2 TGCGCCAGCAGCCAGCCGGGACTAGCGGGATACAATGAGCAGTTCTTC CASSQPGLAGYNEQFF
NA TRBJ2-1 TRBV27 TRBD2 TGTGCCAGCAGCAGGGGGACTAGCGTTTACAATGAGCAGTTCTTC CASSRGTSVYNEQFF
NA TRBJ2-7 TRBV28 NA TGTGCCAGCGGAATGCGAGCAGACAGGCCCTCCTTC CASGMRADRPSF
NA TRBJ2-7 TRBV4-3 TRBD2 TGCGCCAGCAGCCAAACTAGCGGGAGTATGTACGAGCAGTACTTC CASSQTSGSMYEQYF
few TRBJ1-1 TRBV5-1 NA TGCGCCAGCAGCTTGGTAGGACAGTTGGACACTGAAGCTTTCTTT CASSLVGQLDTEAFF
NA TRBJ1-1 TRBV27 NA TGTGCCAGCAGTTTAGACCATAGGGGTTGGAACACTGAAGCTTTCTTT CASSLDHRGWNTEAFF
few TRBJ2-2 TRBV30 NA TGTGCCTGGAGTGTGAGCGACTGGAACACCGGGGAGCTGTTTTTT CAWSVSDWNTGELFF
NA TRBJ2-2 TRBV5-4 TRBD2 TGTGCCAGCAGCCGTGGGACTAGCGGGAGGGCCGGGGAGCTGTTTTTT CASSRGTSGRAGELFF
NA TRBJ1-2 TRBV5-5 NA TGTGCCAGCAGCCCCCAGTTCGGGGGATACTATGGCTACACCTTC CASSPQFGGYYGYTF
NA TRBJ2-1 TRBV28 TRBD2 TGTGCCACCGAGCGGGAGGCTGGTCACAATGAGCAGTTCTTC CATEREAGHNEQFF
NA TRBJ2-6 TRBV27 TRBD1 TGTGCCAGCAGTCCCGACAGGGGTTCATCTGGGGCCAACGTCCTGACTTTC CASSPDRGSSGANVLTF
NA TRBJ1-2 TRBV28 TRBD1 TGTGCCAGCCGACAGGGGACTGGCGGCTACACCTTC CASRQGTGGYTF
NA TRBJ1-5 TRBV6-5 NA TGTGCCAGCAGTCTATCGGACGGGGATCAGCCCCAGCATTTT CASSLSDGDQPQHF